This TCR beta chain came from a study of blood T cell repertoires in COVID-19. TCRdb keeps only in-frame clones here, not all; method: immunoSEQ multiplex PCR. The sample lists roughly 210,000 clones, 80% to 90% occurring once. From germline, CDR1 is MNHEY and CDR2 SVGAGI. The CDR3 extends over 15 amino acids. V lost 8 bases and J lost 0; bases outside the gene matches: 7. This clonotype was obtained from a woman aged 80 or over with COVID-19, enrolled during active disease. The V call is TRBV6-5, the J call TRBJ1-5; 7 nucleotides line up with TRBD1. The sequenced sample was peripheral blood. Here the CDR3 DNA reads TGTGCCAGCCGATTTGACAGGGATAGCAATCAGCCCCAGCATTTT. Translated: CASRFDRDSNQPQHF.